These T cell receptor beta chains were read from a single sample in a study of blood T cell repertoires in COVID-19. The protocol was immunoSEQ multiplex PCR, while the TCRdb copy is restricted to in-frame clones and leaves out a portion. Of a few hundred thousand clones in the sample, 85% to 90% were seen once. Sequences were obtained from peripheral blood. The receptors derive from a woman aged 60-75 years with COVID-19, enrolled during active disease. The CDR3 runs from the conserved cysteine through the conserved F or W. Each record gives: J gene, V gene, CDR3 protein.

>TRBJ1-4|TRBV4-1
CASSPKGGAANEKLFF
>TRBJ1-6|TRBV19
CASTMGHGNSPLHF
>TRBJ2-2|TRBV5-1
CASSRDRGGGELFF
>TRBJ2-1|TRBV30
CAWGQGAFSYNEQFF
>TRBJ1-1|TRBV10-3
CAIMGARTEAFF
>TRBJ2-7|TRBV5-5
CASSKDRRQYF
>TRBJ1-2|TRBV21-1
CASSRDRVNYGYTF
>TRBJ2-2|TRBV5-4
CASSSGLTGELFF
>TRBJ1-1|TRBV4-2
CASSQAQAGLNTEAFF
>TRBJ1-1|TRBV9
CASSVGGVLNTEAFF
>TRBJ2-5|TRBV6-4
CASYLIETQYF
>TRBJ2-1|TRBV3-1/TRBV3-2
CASSQDGASGRNEQFF
>TRBJ1-1|TRBV6-5
CASSYLTEAFF
>TRBJ1-1|TRBV19
CASSIGEPSLAEAFF
>TRBJ2-1|TRBV5-1
CASSNRLAGNEQFF
>TRBJ2-7|TRBV20-1
CSASSTRTSGRDEQYF
>TRBJ1-6|TRBV5-1
CASSSWTGNNSPLHF
>TRBJ1-5|TRBV19
CASSAGQGGVSNQPQHF
>TRBJ1-2|TRBV19
CASTAHRGPYGYTF
>TRBJ1-5|TRBV28
CASSPHRDSQPQHF
>TRBJ2-3|TRBV18
CASSPTRGSRGTDTQYF
>TRBJ1-1|TRBV11-3
CASSQGRFSEAFF
>TRBJ2-2|TRBV11-3
CASSLDSWSGGTGELFF
>TRBJ1-4|TRBV5-1
CASSAGQGARNEKLFF
>TRBJ1-2|TRBV3-1/TRBV3-2
CASSQSRTGGLIYGYTF
>TRBJ1-4|TRBV15
CATSRAGVGEKLFF
>TRBJ1-5|TRBV28
CASKTGGAFRQPQHF
>TRBJ2-7|TRBV6-2/TRBV6-3
CASSGILTDRTYEQYF
>TRBJ1-1|TRBV19
CASSYRGQSTEAFF
>TRBJ2-1|TRBV14
CASSQLAGGRDEQFF
>TRBJ2-2|TRBV29-1
CSVDNRGRIGELFF